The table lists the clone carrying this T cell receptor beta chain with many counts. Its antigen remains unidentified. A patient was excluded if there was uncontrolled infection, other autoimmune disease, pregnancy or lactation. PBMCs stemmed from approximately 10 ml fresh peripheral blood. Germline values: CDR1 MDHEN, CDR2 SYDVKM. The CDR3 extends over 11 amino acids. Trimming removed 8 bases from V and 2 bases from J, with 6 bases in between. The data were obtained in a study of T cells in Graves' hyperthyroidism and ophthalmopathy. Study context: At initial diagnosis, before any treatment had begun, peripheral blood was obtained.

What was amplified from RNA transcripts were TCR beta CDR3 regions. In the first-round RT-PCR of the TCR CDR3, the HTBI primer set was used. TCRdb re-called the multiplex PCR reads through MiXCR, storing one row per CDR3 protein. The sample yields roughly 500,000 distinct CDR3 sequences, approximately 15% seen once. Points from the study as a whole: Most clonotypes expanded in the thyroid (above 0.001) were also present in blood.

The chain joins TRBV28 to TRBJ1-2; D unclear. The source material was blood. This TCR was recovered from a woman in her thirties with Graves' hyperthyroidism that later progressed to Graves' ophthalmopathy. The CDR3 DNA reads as TGTGCCAGCGCCCGGAACTATGGCTACACCTTC. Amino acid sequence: CASARNYGYTF.